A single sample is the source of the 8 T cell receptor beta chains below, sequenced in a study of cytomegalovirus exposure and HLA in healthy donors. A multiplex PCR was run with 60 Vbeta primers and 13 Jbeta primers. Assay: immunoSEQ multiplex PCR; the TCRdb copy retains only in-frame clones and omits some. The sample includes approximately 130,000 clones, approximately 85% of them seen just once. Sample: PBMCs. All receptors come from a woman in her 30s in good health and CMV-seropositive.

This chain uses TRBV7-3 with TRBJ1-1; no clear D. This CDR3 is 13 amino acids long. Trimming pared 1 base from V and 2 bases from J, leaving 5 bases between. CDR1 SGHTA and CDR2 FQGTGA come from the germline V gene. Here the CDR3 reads CASSLIQNTEAFF. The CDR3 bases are TGTGCCAGCAGCTTAATACAAAACACTGAAGCTTTCTTT.

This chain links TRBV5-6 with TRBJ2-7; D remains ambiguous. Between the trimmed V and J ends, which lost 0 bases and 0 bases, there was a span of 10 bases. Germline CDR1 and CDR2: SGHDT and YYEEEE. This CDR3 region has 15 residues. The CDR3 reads CASSLGSFSSYEQYF. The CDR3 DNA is TGTGCCAGCAGCTTGGGTTCTTTCAGCTCCTACGAGCAGTACTTC. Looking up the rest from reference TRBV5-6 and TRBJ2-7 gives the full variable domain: DAGVTQSPTHLIKTRGQQVTLRCSPKSGHDTVSWYQQALGQGPQFIFQYYEEEERQRGNFPDRFSGHQFPNYSSELNVNALLLGDSALYLCASSLGSFSSYEQYFGPGTRLTVT.

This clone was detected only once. CDR3 region: CASSPGTSGLTDTQYF. In nucleotides, the CDR3 is TGTGCCAGCAGCCCAGGGACTAGCGGGTTAACAGATACGCAGTATTTT. V usage is TRBV9 and J usage is TRBJ2-3; 12 bases are shared with TRBD2. V was clipped by 4 bases and J by 3 bases; unmatched bases: 6. CDR1 SGDLS and CDR2 YYNGEE come from the germline V gene. CDR3 length equals 16 residues.

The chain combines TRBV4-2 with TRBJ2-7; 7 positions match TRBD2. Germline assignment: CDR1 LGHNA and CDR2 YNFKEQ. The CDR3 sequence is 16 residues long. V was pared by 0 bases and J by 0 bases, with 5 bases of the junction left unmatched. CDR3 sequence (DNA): TGTGCCAGCAGCCAAGATGCCAGCGGGGCCTCCTACGAGCAGTACTTC. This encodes CASSQDASGASYEQYF.

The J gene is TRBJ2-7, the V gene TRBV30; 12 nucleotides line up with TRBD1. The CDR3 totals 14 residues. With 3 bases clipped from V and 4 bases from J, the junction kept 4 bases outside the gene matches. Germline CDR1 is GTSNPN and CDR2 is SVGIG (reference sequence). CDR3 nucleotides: TGTGCCTGGAGGGGGACAGGGGGCCCGTACGAGCAGTACTTC. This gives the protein CAWRGTGGPYEQYF. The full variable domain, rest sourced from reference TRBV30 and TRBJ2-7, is SQTIHQWPATLVQPVGSPLSLECTVEGTSNPNLYWYRQAAGRGLQLLFYSVGIGQISSEVPQNLSASRPQDRQFILSSKKLLLSDSGFYLCAWRGTGGPYEQYFGPGTRLTVT.

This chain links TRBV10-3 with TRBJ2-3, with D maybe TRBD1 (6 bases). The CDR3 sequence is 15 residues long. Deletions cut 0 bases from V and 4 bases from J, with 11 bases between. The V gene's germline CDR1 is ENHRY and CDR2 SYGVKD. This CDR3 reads CAISESQGWADTQYF. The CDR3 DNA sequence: TGTGCCATCAGTGAGTCACAGGGTTGGGCAGATACGCAGTATTTT.

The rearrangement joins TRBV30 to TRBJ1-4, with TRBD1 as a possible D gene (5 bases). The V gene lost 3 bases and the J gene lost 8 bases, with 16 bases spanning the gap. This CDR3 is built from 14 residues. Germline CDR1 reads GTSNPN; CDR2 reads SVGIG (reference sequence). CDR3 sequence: CAWRRAGFREKLFF. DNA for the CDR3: TGTGCCTGGAGACGGGCAGGGTTCCGCGAAAAACTGTTTTTT.

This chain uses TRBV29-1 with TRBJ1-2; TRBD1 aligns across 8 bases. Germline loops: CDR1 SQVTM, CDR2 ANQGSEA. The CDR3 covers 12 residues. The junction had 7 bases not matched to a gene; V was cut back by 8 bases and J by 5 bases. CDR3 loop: CSTWTGTYGYTF. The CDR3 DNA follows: TGCAGCACCTGGACAGGGACTTATGGCTACACCTTC.